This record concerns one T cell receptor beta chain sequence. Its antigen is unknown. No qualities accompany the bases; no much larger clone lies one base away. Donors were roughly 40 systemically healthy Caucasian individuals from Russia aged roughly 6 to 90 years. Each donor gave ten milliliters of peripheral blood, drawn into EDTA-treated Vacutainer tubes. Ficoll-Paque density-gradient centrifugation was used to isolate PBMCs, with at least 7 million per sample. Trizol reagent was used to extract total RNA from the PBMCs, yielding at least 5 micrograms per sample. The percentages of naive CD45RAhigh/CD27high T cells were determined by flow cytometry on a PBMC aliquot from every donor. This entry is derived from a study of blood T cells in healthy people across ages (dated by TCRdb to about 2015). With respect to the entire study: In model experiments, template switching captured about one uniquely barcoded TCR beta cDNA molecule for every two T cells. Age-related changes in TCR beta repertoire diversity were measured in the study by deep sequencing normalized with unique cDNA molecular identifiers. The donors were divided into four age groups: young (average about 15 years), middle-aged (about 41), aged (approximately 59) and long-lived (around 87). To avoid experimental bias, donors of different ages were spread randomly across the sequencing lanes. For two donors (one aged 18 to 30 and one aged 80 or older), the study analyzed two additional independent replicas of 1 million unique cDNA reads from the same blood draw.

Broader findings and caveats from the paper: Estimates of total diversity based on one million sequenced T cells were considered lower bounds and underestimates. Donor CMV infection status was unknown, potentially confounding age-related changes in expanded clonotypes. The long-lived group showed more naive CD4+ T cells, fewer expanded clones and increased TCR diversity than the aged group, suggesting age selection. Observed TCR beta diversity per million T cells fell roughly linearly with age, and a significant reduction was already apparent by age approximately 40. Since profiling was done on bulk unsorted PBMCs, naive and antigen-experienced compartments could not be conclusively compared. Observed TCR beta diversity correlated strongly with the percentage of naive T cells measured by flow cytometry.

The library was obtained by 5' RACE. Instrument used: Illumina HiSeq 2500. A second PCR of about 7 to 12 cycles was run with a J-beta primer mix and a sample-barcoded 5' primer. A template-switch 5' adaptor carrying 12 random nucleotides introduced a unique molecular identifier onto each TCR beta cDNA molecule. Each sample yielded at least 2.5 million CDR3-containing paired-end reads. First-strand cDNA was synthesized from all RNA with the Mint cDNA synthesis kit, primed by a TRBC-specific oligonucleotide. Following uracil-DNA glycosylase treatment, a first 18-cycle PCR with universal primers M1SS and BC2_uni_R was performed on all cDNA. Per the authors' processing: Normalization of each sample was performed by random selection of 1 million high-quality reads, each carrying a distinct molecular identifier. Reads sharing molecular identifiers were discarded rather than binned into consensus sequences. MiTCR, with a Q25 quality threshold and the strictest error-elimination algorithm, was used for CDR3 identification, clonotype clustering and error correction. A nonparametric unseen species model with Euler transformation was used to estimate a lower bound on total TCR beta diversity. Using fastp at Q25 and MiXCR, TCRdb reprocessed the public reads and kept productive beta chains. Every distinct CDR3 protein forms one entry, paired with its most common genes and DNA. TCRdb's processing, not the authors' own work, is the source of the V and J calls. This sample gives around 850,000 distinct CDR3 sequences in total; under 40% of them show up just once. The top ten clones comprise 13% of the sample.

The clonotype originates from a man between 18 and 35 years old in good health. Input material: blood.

The CDR3 reads as follows: CASRRDNTEAFF. The nucleotide sequence reads as follows: TGCGCCAGCAGGAGGGATAACACTGAAGCTTTCTTT. Rearrangement joined TRBV5-1 to TRBJ1-1, with no confidently assigned D gene. CDR3 length: 12 amino acids, cysteine to phenylalanine. The sequence is cut down to CDR3 DNA, 36 bases in frame from base 1. The CDR1 and CDR2 encoded by the germline V gene are SGHRS and YFSETQ. V is cut by 5 bases and J by 2 bases, and the space between the germline ends is 7 bases.